This T cell receptor beta chain was sequenced for a study of Ad26.COV2.S vaccination and SARS-CoV-2 variants. The overall study: Vaccine-arm donor from the placebo-controlled COV1001 Ad26.COV2.S trial.

V trimming: 0 bases; J trimming: 6 bases; junction bases outside the gene matches: 6. The germline CDR1 and CDR2 sequences are SGHKS and YYEKEE (reference sequence). CDR3 length equals 14 residues. The protocol was immunoSEQ multiplex PCR, while the TCRdb copy is restricted to in-frame clones and leaves out a portion. The sample yields 350,000 to 400,000 clones, 75% to 90% seen once. Treatment specified: roughly 18 received Ad26.COV2.S at low or high dose, single or two shots; several received placebo; per-sample allocation not given. Sampling was performed 63 days after the first vaccine or placebo injection.

Sample: peripheral blood, taken in a trial of Ad26.COV2.S vaccine versus placebo. This receptor was obtained from a person between 18 and 59 years old who received the Ad26.COV2.S COVID-19 vaccine or a placebo. The chain links TRBV5-5 to TRBJ2-7, with 7 bases that match TRBD1. The CDR3 here is CASSLGGTVSEQYF. CDR3 DNA: TGTGCCAGCAGCTTGGGGGGGACAGTAAGCGAGCAGTACTTC.